A selection of T cell receptor beta chains follows, all from one sample in a study of ipilimumab plus nivolumab after autologous stem cell transplantation. The table came from immunoSEQ multiplex PCR; TCRdb's copy has only in-frame clones and leaves some out. There are 15,000 to 20,000 clones in the sample; around 81% occur only once, and 23% lies in the top ten. Sequenced material: PBMCs, taken in a trial of ipilimumab plus nivolumab as post-transplant consolidation. These receptors all come from a male donor with diffuse large B-cell lymphoma. Each CDR3 is given with its conserved first and last residue. Fields, in order: clone size, V gene, J gene, D gene, CDR3 DNA, CDR3 protein. A D gene is named only where the DNA matches it firmly. Clone size is not always given. Where it is, it says once, few, many or a class for expanded clones.

>NA|TRBV21-1|TRBJ1-5|NA
TGTGCCAGCAGCACGCGCCGGGAAGGGGAGAGGGTCAATCAGCCCCAGCATTTT
CASSTRREGERVNQPQHF
>NA|TRBV28|TRBJ1-1|NA
TGTGCCAGCAGGCCCGGGAGGGCAACCTATATGAACACTGAAGCTTTCTTT
CASRPGRATYMNTEAFF
>NA|TRBV28|TRBJ1-4|NA
TGTGCCAGCAGTTTATCAGAGGTTAATGAAAAACTGTTTTTT
CASSLSEVNEKLFF
>NA|TRBV6-6|TRBJ2-3|NA
TGTGCCAGCAGTAACCCCGCCTCTAGCACAGATACGCAGTATTTT
CASSNPASSTDTQYF
>NA|TRBV2|TRBJ1-1|TRBD1
TGTGCCAGCGCTTCCAGGACAGGCCGGGGGGGGGCTTTCTTT
CASASRTGRGGAFF
>NA|TRBV6-5|TRBJ2-7|TRBD2
TGTGCCAGCAAAGGACTAGCGGGAGAGCAGTACTTC
CASKGLAGEQYF
>NA|TRBV9|TRBJ2-3|NA
TGTGCCAGCAGCGGAGGACAGTTTATCACAGATACGCAGTATTTT
CASSGGQFITDTQYF
>NA|TRBV9|TRBJ1-5|TRBD1
TGTGCCAGCAGCGCGACAGGGGGAGACCAGCCCCAGCATTTT
CASSATGGDQPQHF
>few|TRBV27|TRBJ2-3|NA
TGTGCCAGCAGTTCGATTACCCGGGCAACAGATACGCAGTATTTT
CASSSITRATDTQYF
>once|TRBV9|TRBJ2-5|NA
TGTGCCAGCAGCGTAGCTGCTGGGGGTGTCATCGAGACCCAGTACTTC
CASSVAAGGVIETQYF
>NA|TRBV9|TRBJ2-7|TRBD2
TGTGCCAGCAGCCGCGGGGGTTCCTACGAGCAGTACTTC
CASSRGGSYEQYF
>NA|TRBV10-3|TRBJ2-3|NA
TGTGCCATCAGTGAGTTATATCGGGGGGCCGTCACAGATACGCAGTATTTT
CAISELYRGAVTDTQYF
>NA|TRBV11-3|TRBJ2-5|NA
TGTGCCAGCAGCTTAGGTTCCAGCGTGGAGACCCAGTACTTC
CASSLGSSVETQYF
>NA|TRBV13|TRBJ2-1|NA
TGTGCCAGCAGCTTAGGCTTCGAGAAGCAGTTCTTC
CASSLGFEKQFF
>NA|TRBV5-4|TRBJ2-7|NA
TGTGCCAGCAGCTTGGCCGCTCGGGGGTCCGAGCAGTACTTC
CASSLAARGSEQYF
>NA|TRBV7-2|TRBJ2-7|TRBD2
TGTGCCAGCAGCTCAACAGGTGGGACTACCAGCTTC
CASSSTGGTTSF
>NA|TRBV7-6|TRBJ2-5|NA
TGTGCCAGCAGCTTACCGAGGTCCTTACAAGAGACCCAGTACTTC
CASSLPRSLQETQYF
>NA|TRBV5-4|TRBJ2-3|NA
TGTGCCAGCAGCTTGGGGGGTAACACAGATACGCAGTATTTT
CASSLGGNTDTQYF
>NA|TRBV7-2|TRBJ2-7|TRBD2
TGTGCCAGCAGCCCGGCGGTGGGGGGGGGCTCCTACGAGCAGTACTTC
CASSPAVGGGSYEQYF
>NA|TRBV6-6|TRBJ1-2|NA
TGTGCCAGCGGGACGGTCCTTCTTGGCTACACCTTC
CASGTVLLGYTF
>once|TRBV7-9|TRBJ1-1|TRBD1
TGTGCCAGCAGCTTAGGGGACAGATATGAAGCTTTCTTT
CASSLGDRYEAFF
>NA|TRBV4-2|TRBJ1-2|NA
TGTGCCAGCAGCCAAGCCCAAAGGGGGGGGGAGAATGGCTACACCTTC
CASSQAQRGGENGYTF
>NA|TRBV15|TRBJ1-1|NA
TGTGCCACCAGCAGCGCGGTGAACACTGAAGCTTTCTTT
CATSSAVNTEAFF
>once|TRBV12-5|TRBJ2-5|TRBD1
TGTGCTAGTGGTTTGCGGGGACAGGCGGGGGAGACCCAGTACTTC
CASGLRGQAGETQYF
>NA|TRBV10-3|TRBJ2-5|NA
TGTGCCATCATGTCCCCAGGTCAAGAGACCCAGTACTTC
CAIMSPGQETQYF
>few|TRBV30|TRBJ2-7|NA
TGTGCCTGGAGTGTAGGATTCACCTACGAGCAGTACTTC
CAWSVGFTYEQYF
>NA|TRBV16|TRBJ1-6|NA
TGTGCCAGCAGCCAAGTCCAGCCCGGGGGGAAGAATAATTCACCCCTCCACTTT
CASSQVQPGGKNNSPLHF
>medium-sized|TRBV19|TRBJ1-1|NA
TGTGCCAGTAGTACGAACTCTAACACTGAAGCTTTCTTT
CASSTNSNTEAFF
>NA|TRBV7-2|TRBJ1-5|NA
TGTGCCAGCAGCTTATCGGGGGGTGGAAGTCAGCCCCAGCATTTT
CASSLSGGGSQPQHF
>once|TRBV18|TRBJ2-3|NA
TGTGCCAGCTCCCAGGGCACAGGACCTAACACAGATACGCAGTATTTT
CASSQGTGPNTDTQYF
>NA|TRBV7-3|TRBJ2-3|TRBD2
TGTGCCAGCAGCTTGCGGTTTAGCGGGGGGGCAACAGATACGCAGTATTTT
CASSLRFSGGATDTQYF